Below, 11 T cell receptor beta chains from the same sample are listed, as sequenced in a study of T cell responses to AZD1222 COVID-19 vaccine. Produced via immunoSEQ multiplex PCR; TCRdb's table is partial and in-frame only. Of 140,000 or so clones in the sample, around 88% were seen once. The sequenced sample was peripheral blood, obtained on day 0 of AZD1222 vaccination. These TCRs come from an adult in good health.

The table lists this clone with a count of one. V and J are TRBV7-2 and TRBJ1-6, with 9 bases aligning to TRBD1. The V gene end was trimmed by 7 bases and the J gene end by 6 bases; junction bases not matched to a gene: 10. Per germline, CDR1 SGHTA and CDR2 FQGNSA. The CDR3 loop spans 16 amino acids. Here the CDR3 DNA reads TGTGCCAGCACCTCCTTTGGGGGACAGGGTAATTCACCCCTCCACTTT. Its protein is CASTSFGGQGNSPLHF.

This rearrangement joins TRBV6-4 to TRBJ1-5; D not resolved. Trimming removed 5 bases at V and 3 bases at J, with 8 bases between. Per germline, CDR1 MRHNA and CDR2 SNTAGT. The CDR3 length is 13 residues. The CDR3, as DNA: TGTGCCAGCAGTCCGGGGTCCAATCAGCCCCAGCATTTT. It encodes CASSPGSNQPQHF.

Only one count was recorded for this clone. This chain connects TRBV6-5 to TRBJ2-7; no firm D call. V was clipped by 0 bases and J by 6 bases, with 18 bases between them. The CDR3 extends over 16 amino acids. Looked up from germline, CDR1 is MNHEY and CDR2 is SVGAGI. The CDR3 nucleotides read TGTGCCAGCAGTTACTCCCGATTCCCCGCACGGAGCGAGCAGTACTTC. Its translation is CASSYSRFPARSEQYF.

V usage is TRBV6-5 and J usage is TRBJ2-7, with D possibly TRBD1 on 5 matching bases. Germline V gene data show CDR1 as MNHEY and CDR2 as SVGAGI. The CDR3 sequence is 13 residues long. V was cut by 5 bases and J by 0 bases, with 8 bases left in between. The CDR3 DNA sequence: TGTGCCAGCAGTCAGGGCCCCTCCTACGAGCAGTACTTC. Amino acid sequence: CASSQGPSYEQYF.

The chain couples TRBV19 to TRBJ2-1, with 10 nucleotides matching TRBD2. Trimming removed 2 bases from V and 7 bases from J; junction bases left unmatched: 5. This CDR3 has 15 residues. Germline V lookup: CDR1 LNHDA, CDR2 SQIVND (reference sequence). CDR3 nucleotides: TGTGCCAGTAGTATACCCAGCGGGAGGGGGAATGAGCAGTTCTTC. The encoded protein is CASSIPSGRGNEQFF.

This rearrangement joins TRBV7-2 to TRBJ2-1, with D perhaps matching TRBD1 (5 bases). Trimming took 1 base from V and 0 from J, leaving 7 bases between them. CDR1 is SGHTA, CDR2 FQGNSA, per germline. This CDR3 is 15 amino acids long. CDR3 sequence: CASSLGGYSYNEQFF. The DNA of the CDR3 is TGTGCCAGCAGCTTAGGGGGCTACTCCTACAATGAGCAGTTCTTC. Using reference TRBV7-2 and TRBJ2-1 for the parts outside the CDR3, the full variable domain is GAGVSQSPSNKVTEKGKDVELRCDPISGHTALYWYRQSLGQGLEFLIYFQGNSAPDKSGLPSDRFSAERTGGSVSTLTIQRTQQEDSAVYLCASSLGGYSYNEQFFGPGTRLTVL.

This chain links TRBV6-5 with TRBJ2-5, with TRBD2 matching 8 bases. This CDR3 has 15 residues. CDR1 and CDR2 (germline): MNHEY, SVGAGI. With V trimmed by 2 bases and J by 5 bases, 7 bases remained unmatched. The CDR3 sequence is CASSYPRGGPETQYF. The CDR3 coding sequence is TGTGCCAGCAGTTACCCTCGCGGGGGGCCGGAGACCCAGTACTTC.

The chain couples TRBV5-1 to TRBJ1-3; 8 bases are shared with TRBD1. The length of the CDR3 is 14 residues. Germline CDR1 SGHRS, CDR2 YFSETQ. V lost 4 bases, J lost 4 bases, and 4 bases stayed unmatched. The CDR3 reads CASSQQGVGNTIYF. CDR3 bases: TGCGCCAGCAGCCAACAGGGGGTAGGAAACACCATATATTTT.

V is TRBV5-1 and J is TRBJ1-6; 7 bases align to TRBD1. The V and J ends lost 2 bases and 8 bases, in that order; junction bases with no gene match: 7. Germline lookup yields CDR1 SGHRS and CDR2 YFSETQ. The CDR3 is 15 residues long. The CDR3 reads CASSLRGTEDSPLHF. CDR3 nucleotides: TGCGCCAGCAGCTTAAGGGGGACAGAGGATTCACCCCTCCACTTT.

CDR3 sequence (DNA): TGTGCCAGCAGCTTAGGGGAAGATTCACCCCTCCACTTT. It specifies CASSLGEDSPLHF. V gene TRBV7-6 combines with J gene TRBJ1-6; unclear D gene. In germline, CDR1 is SGHVS, CDR2 FNYEAQ. Trimming cost V 1 base and J 8 bases, with 6 bases left between them. This CDR3 comprises 13 residues.

The count of this clone is one. The chain carries TRBV6-5 and TRBJ1-6; 9 nucleotides match TRBD1. V shed 5 bases, J shed 9 bases, and the junction held 8 bases outside the gene matches. CDR3 length: 15 residues. Per germline, CDR1 MNHEY and CDR2 SVGAGI. CDR3 coding DNA: TGTGCCAGCAGTCCCCAGGGACAGGGTGGTTCACCCCTCCACTTT. It codes for CASSPQGQGGSPLHF.